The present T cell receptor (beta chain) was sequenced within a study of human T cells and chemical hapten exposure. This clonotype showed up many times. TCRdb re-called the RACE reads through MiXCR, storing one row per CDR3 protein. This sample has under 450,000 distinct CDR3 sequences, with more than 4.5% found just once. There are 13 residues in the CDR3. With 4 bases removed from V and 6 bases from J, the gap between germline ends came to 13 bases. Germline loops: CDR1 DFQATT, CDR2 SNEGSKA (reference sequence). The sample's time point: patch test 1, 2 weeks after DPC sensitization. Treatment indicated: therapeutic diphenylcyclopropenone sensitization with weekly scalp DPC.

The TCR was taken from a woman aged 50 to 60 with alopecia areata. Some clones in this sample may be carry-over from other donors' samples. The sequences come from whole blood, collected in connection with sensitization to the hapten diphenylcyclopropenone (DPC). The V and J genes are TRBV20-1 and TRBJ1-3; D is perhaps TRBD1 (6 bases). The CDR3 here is CSAKDQGKNTIYF. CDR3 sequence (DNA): TGCAGTGCTAAGGACCAGGGGAAAAACACCATATATTTT.